These 21 T cell receptor beta chains originate from one sample sequenced in a study of blood T cell repertoires in COVID-19. Produced via immunoSEQ multiplex PCR; TCRdb's table is partial and in-frame only. The table has under 250,000 clones, around 80% seen once. The sequenced sample was peripheral blood. The receptors stem from a human donor in a cohort sampled during active COVID-19.

The rearrangement links TRBV3-1 (or the pseudogene TRBV3-2) to TRBJ2-6; the D is unclear. This CDR3 comprises 14 residues. Trimming removed 4 bases at V and 0 bases at J, with 4 bases between. CDR1 is LGHDT and CDR2 is YNNKEL in the germline V gene (reference sequence). Here the CDR3 DNA reads TGTGCCAGCAGCCTCAGCTCTGGGGCCAACGTCCTGACTTTC. As protein: CASSLSSGANVLTF.

The chain recombines TRBV21-1 with TRBJ1-1; TRBD1, the table's D call, lacks a check against the DNA. TRBV21-1 is classified as a pseudogene. This CDR3 is built from 17 residues. CDR3 protein: CASSKASGQERRTEAFF. DNA for the CDR3: TGTGCCAGCAGCAAAGCGTCAGGACAGGAAAGGCGCACTGAAGCTTTCTTT.

The chain links TRBV4-3 to TRBJ1-4, with D unclear. This CDR3 has 14 amino acids. Trimming pared 0 bases from V and 11 bases from J, leaving 13 bases between. CDR1 LGHNA and CDR2 YSLEER come from the germline V gene. In nucleotides, the CDR3 is TGCGCCAGCAGCCAAGAAGGCCGAGACACCAAACTGTTTTTT. This encodes CASSQEGRDTKLFF.

The rearrangement uses TRBV18 and TRBJ1-5; TRBD1 matches 7 bases. The CDR3 totals 15 residues. Per germline, CDR1 KGHSH and CDR2 LQKENI. V shed 2 bases and J 7 bases; nucleotides not matched to a gene: 8. CDR3 DNA: TGTGCCAGCTCACCAGTGGGGACAGTAAACCAGCCCCAGCATTTT. Encoded protein: CASSPVGTVNQPQHF.

The chain is built from TRBV7-2 and TRBJ2-1; the match to TRBD2 covers 10 bases. J lost 7 bases, V lost 3 bases, and 15 bases had no gene match. The CDR3 extends over 18 amino acids. Germline V gene sequence: CDR1 SGHTA, CDR2 FQGNSA. CDR3 DNA sequence: TGTGCCAGCAGCTTGAGGAGCGGGAGGGCCCTTGATTTGAATGAGCAGTTCTTC. Protein: CASSLRSGRALDLNEQFF.

This chain joins TRBV27 and TRBJ1-1; TRBD1 matches at 8 bases. Germline V gene data show CDR1 as MNHEY and CDR2 as SMNVEV (reference sequence). The CDR3 length is 14 residues. V shed 3 bases and J 7 bases; nucleotides not matched to a gene: 7. The CDR3: CASSFSGGSIEAFF. The DNA of the CDR3 is TGTGCCAGCAGTTTCTCAGGGGGCTCCATTGAAGCTTTCTTT.

This clone was observed a handful of times. The J gene is TRBJ2-5, the V gene TRBV11-2; 9 bases agree with TRBD1. Germline CDR1 SGHAT, CDR2 FQNNGV. The CDR3 has 17 amino acids. Losses at the gene ends were 2 bases for V and 4 bases for J; bases not matched to a gene: 11. The CDR3 region is CASSLLGQGVSGETQYF. The DNA for the CDR3 is TGTGCCAGCAGCTTACTGGGACAGGGAGTCTCGGGAGAGACCCAGTACTTC. The entire variable domain, with the rest obtained from reference TRBV11-2 and TRBJ2-5, is as follows: EAGVAQSPRYKIIEKRQSVAFWCNPISGHATLYWYQQILGQGPKLLIQFQNNGVVDDSQLPKDRFSAERLKGVDSTLKIQPAKLEDSAVYLCASSLLGQGVSGETQYFGPGTRLLVL.

The J gene is TRBJ2-1, the V gene TRBV7-8; TRBD1 matches 10 bases. The CDR3 is 19 residues long. V dropped 0 bases and J dropped 4; count of bases not matched to a gene: 12. The germline V gene has CDR1 SGHVS and CDR2 FQNEAQ. Written as DNA, the CDR3 is TGTGCCAGCAGCTTAGCCAGTAGTCTTGGACAGGGGGGATACAATGAGCAGTTCTTC. Amino acids: CASSLASSLGQGGYNEQFF.

The V call is TRBV12-3 or TRBV12-4, the J call TRBJ2-2; the D gene is possibly TRBD2 (7 bases). V was clipped by 7 bases and J by 6 bases, with 12 bases between them. The CDR3 has 13 residues. The CDR3 is CASTRGGAGELFF. CDR3 nucleotide sequence: TGTGCCAGCACTAGGGGGGGGGCCGGGGAGCTGTTTTTT.

This clone has just one count. The chain uses TRBV6-1 and TRBJ1-5, with D maybe TRBD1 (5 bases). Germline-derived CDR1 and CDR2 are MNHNS and SASEGT. The germline V and J ends were trimmed by 2 bases and 6 bases, with 8 bases remaining between them. The CDR3 spans 13 residues. CDR3 DNA sequence: TGTGCCAGCAGTGAACGAAGGGGTCAGCCCCAGCATTTT. Protein sequence: CASSERRGQPQHF.

The chain couples TRBV3-1 (or the pseudogene TRBV3-2) to TRBJ1-2; 11 nucleotides line up with TRBD1. With 4 bases clipped from V and 8 bases from J, the junction kept 15 bases outside the gene matches. Germline CDR1 and CDR2: LGHDT and YNNKEL (reference sequence). This CDR3 has 17 amino acids. CDR3 nucleotides: TGTGCCAGCAGCCCTAACCTTTTCGGGACAGGGGGAGGCGGCTACACCTTC. This gives the protein CASSPNLFGTGGGGYTF.

This sequence joins TRBV9 and TRBJ2-1; D is possibly TRBD2 (6 bases). This CDR3 has 15 residues. In germline, CDR1 is SGDLS, CDR2 YYNGEE. V lost 2 bases and J 0 bases, leaving 9 bases between the germline ends. CDR3 DNA: TGTGCCAGCAGCGTCCGGGGGAGCTCCTACAATGAGCAGTTCTTC. Its translation is CASSVRGSSYNEQFF.

The CDR3 DNA reads TGTGCCAGTAGTATAGATCTTATTTCTCCAGGCTATGCTGGCTACACCTTC. Its protein is CASSIDLISPGYAGYTF. The gene calls are TRBV19 and TRBJ1-2; D unclear. CDR3 length: 17 amino acids. Trimming removed 0 bases at V and 7 bases at J, with 21 bases between. Germline assignment: CDR1 LNHDA and CDR2 SQIVND (reference sequence).

The sample holds one count of this clone. The chain has TRBV5-5 and TRBJ1-1; D call uncertain. V shed 5 bases and J shed 2 bases, with 16 bases lying between them. The CDR3 consists of 15 residues. Germline assignment: CDR1 SGHKS and CDR2 YYEKEE (reference sequence). The CDR3 region is CASSRTGNPNTEAFF. The CDR3 bases are TGTGCCAGCAGTAGAACCGGGAATCCCAACACTGAAGCTTTCTTT.

The chain has TRBV18 and TRBJ1-2; weak D call: TRBD1 (5 bases). Trimming stripped 3 bases from V and 8 bases from J, with 13 bases between. The CDR3 length is 13 residues. Per germline, CDR1 KGHSH and CDR2 LQKENI. The CDR3 loop is CASSPRTNGGYTF. The CDR3 DNA follows: TGTGCCAGCTCACCTCGGACAAATGGGGGCTACACCTTC.

The V and J genes are TRBV10-3 and TRBJ2-7; a possible D gene is TRBD1 (5 bases). Germline V CDR1 and CDR2: ENHRY, SYGVKD. Trimming removed 9 bases at V and 7 bases at J, with 16 bases between. CDR3 size: 12 residues. The CDR3 reads CAITEGAMEQYF. In DNA, the CDR3 is TGTGCCATAACCGAAGGGGCTATGGAGCAGTACTTC.

CDR3 region: CATSDFTVGGETQYF. As DNA, the CDR3 is TGTGCCACCAGTGATTTCACGGTGGGGGGTGAGACCCAGTACTTC. The chain has TRBV24-1 and TRBJ2-5; TRBD2 might be the D (6 bases). The V gene's germline CDR1 is KGHDR and CDR2 SFDVKD. The V end was cut by 1 base, the J end by 5 bases, with 13 bases between. This CDR3 has 15 amino acids.

The V and J genes are TRBV5-1 and TRBJ2-3; 12 bases line up with TRBD2. From germline, CDR1 is SGHRS and CDR2 YFSETQ. The CDR3 contains 16 residues. V lost 0 bases and J lost 2; bases outside the gene matches: 1. CDR3 nucleotide sequence: TGCGCCAGCAGCTTGGGACTAGCGGGAGACACAGATACGCAGTATTTT. Translation gives CASSLGLAGDTDTQYF.

The chain employs TRBV2 and TRBJ2-7; 11 nucleotides agree with TRBD1. CDR1 and CDR2 (germline): SNHLY, FYNNEI. The CDR3 runs 13 residues. Losses at the gene ends were 4 bases for V and 5 bases for J; bases not matched to a gene: 1. CDR3 loop: CASSGDRGNEQYF. CDR3 in DNA: TGTGCCAGCAGTGGGGACAGGGGGAACGAGCAGTACTTC.

This clone came up once. The chain joins TRBV5-5 to TRBJ2-1; 9 bases align to TRBD2. There are 15 residues in the CDR3. CDR1 and CDR2 (germline): SGHKS, YYEKEE (reference sequence). The junction had 6 bases not matched to a gene; V was cut back by 4 bases and J by 4 bases. In DNA, the CDR3 is TGTGCCAGCAGCCCCAGGACTAGCGCTTACAATGAGCAGTTCTTC. Translation gives CASSPRTSAYNEQFF.

V is TRBV21-1 and J is TRBJ1-5. TRBV21-1 is marked as a pseudogene. The CDR3 loop spans 19 amino acids. CDR3 DNA sequence: TGTGCCAGCAGCAACCCCTGGGTTATTCCGGAGGGGATCAATCAGCCCCAGCATTTT. Translation gives CASSNPWVIPEGINQPQHF.